The 3 T cell receptor beta chains in this list originate from one sample, sequenced in a study of a mutant IDH1 vaccine in newly diagnosed glioma. These receptors' targets are unknown. The repertoire was sequenced with immunoSEQ multiplex PCR; TCRdb's copy has only in-frame clones and lacks some. The data show around 26,000 clones, with roughly 72% seen just once and 9.5% to 12% held by the top ten. Time point: week 11, during vaccination. Topical imiquimod accompanied each vaccine dose, which consisted of 300 ug of mutant IDH1 20-mer peptide. Sequencing used peripheral blood mononuclear cells (PBMCs), obtained from a glioma patient whose treatment included an IDH1 peptide vaccine. The receptors shown here come from a man younger than 35 with glioma. Some clones in this sample may be carry-over from other donors' samples.

This clone has more than one count but fewer than ten. The rearrangement joins TRBV27 to TRBJ1-1, with 11 positions matching TRBD1. Germline assignment: CDR1 MNHEY and CDR2 SMNVEV (reference sequence). The CDR3 contains 14 residues. V shed 5 bases and J 6 bases; nucleotides not matched to a gene: 5. The CDR3 bases are TGTGCCAGCAGTCGCCGGGACAGGGGGGCTGAAGCTTTCTTT. Protein sequence: CASSRRDRGAEAFF.

V gene TRBV30 combines with J gene TRBJ1-5; D not resolved. The CDR3 has 15 residues. The germline V and J ends were trimmed by 2 bases and 3 bases, with 14 bases remaining between them. Germline V gene data show CDR1 as GTSNPN and CDR2 as SVGIG (reference sequence). CDR3 DNA: TGTGCCTGGAGTCAACAAACGACAACCAATCAGCCCCAGCATTTT. Residues: CAWSQQTTTNQPQHF.

The chain combines TRBV19 with TRBJ1-5, with D unclear. Germline loops: CDR1 LNHDA, CDR2 SQIVND (reference sequence). Trimming cost V 0 bases and J 7 bases, with 7 bases left between them. The CDR3 has 13 amino acids. CDR3 residues: CASSIDLWQPQHF. The CDR3 DNA follows: TGTGCCAGTAGTATAGATCTATGGCAGCCCCAGCATTTT.